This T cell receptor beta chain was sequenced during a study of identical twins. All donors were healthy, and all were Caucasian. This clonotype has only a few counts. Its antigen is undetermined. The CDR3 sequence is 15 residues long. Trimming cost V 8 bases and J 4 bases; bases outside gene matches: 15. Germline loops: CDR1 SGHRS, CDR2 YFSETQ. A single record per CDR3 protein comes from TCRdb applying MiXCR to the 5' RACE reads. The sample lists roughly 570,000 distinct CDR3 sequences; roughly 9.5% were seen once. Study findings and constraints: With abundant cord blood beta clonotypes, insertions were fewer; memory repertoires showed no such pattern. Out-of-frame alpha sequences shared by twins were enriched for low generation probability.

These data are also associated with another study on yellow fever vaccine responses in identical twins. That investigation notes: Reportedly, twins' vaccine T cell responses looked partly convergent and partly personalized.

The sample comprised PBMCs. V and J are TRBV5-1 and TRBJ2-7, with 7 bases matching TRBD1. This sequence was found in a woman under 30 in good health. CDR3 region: CARAEQTGVWYEQYF. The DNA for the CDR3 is TGCGCCAGGGCCGAACAAACAGGGGTCTGGTACGAGCAGTACTTC.